The sample holds a few counts of the clone carrying this TCR beta chain. The data were taken from a study of blood T cell repertoires in COVID-19. Study-level background: The origin of the acute and convalescent COVID-19 samples was the United States, Italy and Spain.

V was clipped by 8 bases and J by 3 bases; unmatched bases: 10. The CDR3 consists of 15 residues. Germline assignment: CDR1 LGHNA and CDR2 YSLEER. In the study's own analysis: Amplification of reference gene primers was used by the study to estimate nucleated cell counts. The table came from immunoSEQ multiplex PCR; TCRdb's copy has only in-frame clones and leaves some out. V, J and clone size derive from that table, while D and trimming were established from the DNA sequence. The data contain 450,000 or so clones, 89% of them singletons. The source of this sequence is a woman aged 40-49 years with COVID-19, enrolled during active disease. Sequences were obtained from peripheral blood. The chain combines TRBV4-3 with TRBJ1-2, with 9 positions matching TRBD1. The DNA of the CDR3 is TGCGCCAGCGGACCTGGGACAGGGTACGACTATGGCTACACCTTC. Its translation is CASGPGTGYDYGYTF.